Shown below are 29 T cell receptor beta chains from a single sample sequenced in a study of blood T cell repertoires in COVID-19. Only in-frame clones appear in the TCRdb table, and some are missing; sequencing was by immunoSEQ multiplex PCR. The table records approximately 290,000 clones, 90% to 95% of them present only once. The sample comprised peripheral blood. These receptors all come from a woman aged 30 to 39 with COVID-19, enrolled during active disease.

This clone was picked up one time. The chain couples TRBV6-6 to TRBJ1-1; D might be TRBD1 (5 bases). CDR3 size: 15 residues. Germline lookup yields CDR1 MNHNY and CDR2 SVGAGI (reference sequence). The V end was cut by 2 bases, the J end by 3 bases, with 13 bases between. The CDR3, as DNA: TGTGCCAGCAGTTACCCCTTACAGGCTTACACTGAAGCTTTCTTT. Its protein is CASSYPLQAYTEAFF.

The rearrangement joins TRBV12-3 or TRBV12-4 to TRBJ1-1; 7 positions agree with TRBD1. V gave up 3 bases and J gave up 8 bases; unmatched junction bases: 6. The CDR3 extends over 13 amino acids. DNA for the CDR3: TGTGCCAGCAGTTTGCCTGGGACAGTCGAAGCTTTCTTT. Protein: CASSLPGTVEAFF.

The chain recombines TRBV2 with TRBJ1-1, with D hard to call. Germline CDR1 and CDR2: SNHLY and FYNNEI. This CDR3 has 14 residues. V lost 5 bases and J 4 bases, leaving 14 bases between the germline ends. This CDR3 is CASSPGGVPTEAFF. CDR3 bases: TGTGCCAGCAGTCCTGGCGGGGTGCCCACTGAAGCTTTCTTT. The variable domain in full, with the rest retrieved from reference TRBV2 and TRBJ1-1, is EPEVTQTPSHQVTQMGQEVILRCVPISNHLYFYWYRQILGQKVEFLVSFYNNEISEKSEIFDDQFSVERPDGSNFTLKIRSTKLEDSAMYFCASSPGGVPTEAFFGQGTRLTVV.

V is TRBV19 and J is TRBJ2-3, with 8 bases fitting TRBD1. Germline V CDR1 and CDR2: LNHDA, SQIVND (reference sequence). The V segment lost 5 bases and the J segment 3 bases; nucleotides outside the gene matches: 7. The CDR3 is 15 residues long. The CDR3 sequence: CASSVNRGRTDTQYF. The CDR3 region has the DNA TGTGCCAGTAGTGTCAACAGGGGGAGAACAGATACGCAGTATTTT.

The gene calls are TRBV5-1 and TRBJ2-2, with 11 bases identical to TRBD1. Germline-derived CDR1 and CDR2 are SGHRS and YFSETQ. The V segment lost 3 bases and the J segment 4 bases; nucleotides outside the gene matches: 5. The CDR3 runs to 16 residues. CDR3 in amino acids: CASSSPGTGGTGELFF. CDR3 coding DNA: TGCGCCAGCAGCTCACCCGGGACAGGGGGCACCGGGGAGCTGTTTTTT.

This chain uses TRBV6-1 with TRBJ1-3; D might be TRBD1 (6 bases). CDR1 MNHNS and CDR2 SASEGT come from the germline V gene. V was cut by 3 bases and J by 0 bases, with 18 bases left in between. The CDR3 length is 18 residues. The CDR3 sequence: CASSEQYPQGYSGNTIYF. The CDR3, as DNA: TGTGCCAGCAGTGAGCAGTACCCACAGGGTTACTCTGGAAACACCATATATTTT.

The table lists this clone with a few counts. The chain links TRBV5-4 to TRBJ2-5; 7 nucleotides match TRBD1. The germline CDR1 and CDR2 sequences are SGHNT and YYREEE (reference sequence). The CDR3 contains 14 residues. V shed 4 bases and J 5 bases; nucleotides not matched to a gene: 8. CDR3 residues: CASSLRTGRETQYF. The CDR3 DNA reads TGTGCCAGCAGCCTGAGGACAGGCCGGGAGACCCAGTACTTC.

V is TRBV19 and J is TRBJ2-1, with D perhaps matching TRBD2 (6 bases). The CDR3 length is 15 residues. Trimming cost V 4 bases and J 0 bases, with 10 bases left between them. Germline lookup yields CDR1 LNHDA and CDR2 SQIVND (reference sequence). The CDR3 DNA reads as TGTGCCAGTAGTACCCACGGGAGCTCCTACAATGAGCAGTTCTTC. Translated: CASSTHGSSYNEQFF.

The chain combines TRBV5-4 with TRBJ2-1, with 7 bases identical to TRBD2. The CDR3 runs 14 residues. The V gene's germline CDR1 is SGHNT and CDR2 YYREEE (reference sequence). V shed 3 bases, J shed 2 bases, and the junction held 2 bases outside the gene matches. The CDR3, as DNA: TGTGCCAGCAGCTCTAGCGGCACCTACAATGAGCAGTTCTTC. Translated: CASSSSGTYNEQFF.

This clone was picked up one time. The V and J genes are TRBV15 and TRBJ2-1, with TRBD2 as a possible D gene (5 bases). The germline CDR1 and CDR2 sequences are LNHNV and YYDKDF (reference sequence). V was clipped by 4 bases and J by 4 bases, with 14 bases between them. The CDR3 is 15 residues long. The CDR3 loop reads CATSTLVARYNEQFF. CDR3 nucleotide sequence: TGTGCCACCAGCACCCTTGTAGCGAGATACAATGAGCAGTTCTTC.

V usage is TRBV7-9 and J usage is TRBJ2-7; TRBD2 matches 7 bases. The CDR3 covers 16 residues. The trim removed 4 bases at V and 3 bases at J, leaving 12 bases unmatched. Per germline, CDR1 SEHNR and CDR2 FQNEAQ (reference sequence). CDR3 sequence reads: CASSSNFGGEGYEQYF. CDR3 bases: TGTGCCAGCAGCTCAAACTTTGGGGGGGAAGGCTACGAGCAGTACTTC.

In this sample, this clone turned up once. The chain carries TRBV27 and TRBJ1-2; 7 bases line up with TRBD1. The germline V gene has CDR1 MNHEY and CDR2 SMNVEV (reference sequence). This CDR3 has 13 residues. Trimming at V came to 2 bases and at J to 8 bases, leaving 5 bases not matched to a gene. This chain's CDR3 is CASSLIQGEGYTF. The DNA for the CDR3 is TGTGCCAGCAGTTTAATCCAGGGGGAAGGCTACACCTTC.

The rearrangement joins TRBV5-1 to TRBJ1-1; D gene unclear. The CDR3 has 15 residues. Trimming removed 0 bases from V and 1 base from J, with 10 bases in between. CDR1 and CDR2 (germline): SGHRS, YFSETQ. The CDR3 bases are TGCGCCAGCAGCTTGGCCGTACAGAAGAACACTGAAGCTTTCTTT. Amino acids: CASSLAVQKNTEAFF.

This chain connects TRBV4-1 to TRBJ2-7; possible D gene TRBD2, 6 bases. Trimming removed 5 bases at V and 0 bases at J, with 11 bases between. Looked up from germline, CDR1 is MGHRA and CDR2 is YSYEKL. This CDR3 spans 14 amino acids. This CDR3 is CASSIGLTSYEQYF. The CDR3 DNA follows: TGCGCCAGCAGCATCGGACTAACCTCCTACGAGCAGTACTTC.

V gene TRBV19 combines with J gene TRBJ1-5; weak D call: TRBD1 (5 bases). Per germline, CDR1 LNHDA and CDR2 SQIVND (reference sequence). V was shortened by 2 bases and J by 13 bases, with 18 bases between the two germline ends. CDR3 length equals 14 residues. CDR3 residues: CASSIIQAASNQHF. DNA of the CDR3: TGTGCCAGTAGTATAATACAGGCGGCCAGCAATCAGCATTTT.

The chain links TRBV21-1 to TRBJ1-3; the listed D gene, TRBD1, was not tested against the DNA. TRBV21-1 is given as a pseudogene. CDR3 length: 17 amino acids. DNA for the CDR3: TGTGCCAGCAGCTTACGGGACAGTCTGTTCTCTGGAAACACCATATATTTT. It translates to CASSLRDSLFSGNTIYF.

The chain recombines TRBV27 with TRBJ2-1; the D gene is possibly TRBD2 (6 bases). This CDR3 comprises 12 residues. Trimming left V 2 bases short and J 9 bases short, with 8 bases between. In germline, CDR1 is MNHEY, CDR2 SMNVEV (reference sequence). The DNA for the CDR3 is TGTGCCAGCAGTTTACCGGGACTTGAGCAGTTCTTC. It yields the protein CASSLPGLEQFF.

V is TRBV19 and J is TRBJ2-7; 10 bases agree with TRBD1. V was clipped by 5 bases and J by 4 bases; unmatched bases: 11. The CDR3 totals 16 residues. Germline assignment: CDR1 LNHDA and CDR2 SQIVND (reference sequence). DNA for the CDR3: TGTGCCAGTAGTGCCCAGGCCGGGACAGGGGAATACGAGCAGTACTTC. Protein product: CASSAQAGTGEYEQYF.

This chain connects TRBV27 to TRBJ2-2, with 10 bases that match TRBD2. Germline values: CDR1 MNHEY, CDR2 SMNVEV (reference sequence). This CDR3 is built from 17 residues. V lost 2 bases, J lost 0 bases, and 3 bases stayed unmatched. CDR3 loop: CASSLASGSANTGELFF. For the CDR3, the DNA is TGTGCCAGCAGTTTAGCTAGCGGGAGCGCGAACACCGGGGAGCTGTTTTTT.

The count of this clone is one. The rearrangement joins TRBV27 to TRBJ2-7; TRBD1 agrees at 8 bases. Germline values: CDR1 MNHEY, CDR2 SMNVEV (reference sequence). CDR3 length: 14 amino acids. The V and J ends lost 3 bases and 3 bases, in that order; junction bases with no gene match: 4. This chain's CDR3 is CASSFQGAGYEQYF. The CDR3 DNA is TGTGCCAGCAGTTTCCAGGGGGCTGGCTACGAGCAGTACTTC.

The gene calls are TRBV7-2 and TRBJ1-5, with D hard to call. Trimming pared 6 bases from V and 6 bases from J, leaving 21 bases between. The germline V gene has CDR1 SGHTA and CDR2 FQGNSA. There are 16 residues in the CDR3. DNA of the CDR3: TGTGCCAGCAGTCTTATGCCGCTACCGTCCGGTCAGCCCCAGCATTTT. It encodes CASSLMPLPSGQPQHF. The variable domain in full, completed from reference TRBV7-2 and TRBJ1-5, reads GAGVSQSPSNKVTEKGKDVELRCDPISGHTALYWYRQSLGQGLEFLIYFQGNSAPDKSGLPSDRFSAERTGGSVSTLTIQRTQQEDSAVYLCASSLMPLPSGQPQHFGDGTRLSIL.

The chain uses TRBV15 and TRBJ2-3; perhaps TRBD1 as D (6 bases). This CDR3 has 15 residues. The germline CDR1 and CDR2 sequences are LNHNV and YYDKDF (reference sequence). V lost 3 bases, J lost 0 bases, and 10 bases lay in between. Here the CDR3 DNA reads TGTGCCACCAGCAGGAGAGGGGGTAGCACAGATACGCAGTATTTT. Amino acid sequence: CATSRRGGSTDTQYF. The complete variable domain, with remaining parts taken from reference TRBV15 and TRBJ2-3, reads DAMVIQNPRYQVTQFGKPVTLSCSQTLNHNVMYWYQQKSSQAPKLLFHYYDKDFNNEADTPDNFQSRRPNTSFCFLDIRSPGLGDTAMYLCATSRRGGSTDTQYFGPGTRLTVL.

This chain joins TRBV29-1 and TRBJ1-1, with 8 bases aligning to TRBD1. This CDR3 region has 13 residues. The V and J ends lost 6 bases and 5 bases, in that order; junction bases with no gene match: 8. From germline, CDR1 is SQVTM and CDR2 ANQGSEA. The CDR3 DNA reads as TGCAGCGTCCTCCCGGACAGGGCAACTGAAGCTTTCTTT. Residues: CSVLPDRATEAFF.

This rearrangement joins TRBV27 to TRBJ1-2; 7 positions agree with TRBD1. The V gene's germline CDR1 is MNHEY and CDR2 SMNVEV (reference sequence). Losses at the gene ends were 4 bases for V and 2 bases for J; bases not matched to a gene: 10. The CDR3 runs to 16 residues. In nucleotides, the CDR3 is TGTGCCAGCAGTTCCCGCCGACAGGGATCCAACTATGGCTACACCTTC. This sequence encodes CASSSRRQGSNYGYTF.

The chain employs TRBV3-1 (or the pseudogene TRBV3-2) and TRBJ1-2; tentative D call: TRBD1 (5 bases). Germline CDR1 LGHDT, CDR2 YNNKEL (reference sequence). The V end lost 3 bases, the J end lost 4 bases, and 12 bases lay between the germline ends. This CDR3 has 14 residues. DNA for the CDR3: TGTGCCAGCAGCCATTTGGGGGGATCCTATGGCTACACCTTC. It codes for CASSHLGGSYGYTF.

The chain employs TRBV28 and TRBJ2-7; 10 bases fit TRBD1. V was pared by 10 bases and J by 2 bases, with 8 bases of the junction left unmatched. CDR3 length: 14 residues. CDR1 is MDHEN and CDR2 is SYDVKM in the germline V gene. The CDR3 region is CATVDRGRTYEQYF. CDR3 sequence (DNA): TGTGCCACCGTAGACAGGGGGCGCACCTACGAGCAGTACTTC.

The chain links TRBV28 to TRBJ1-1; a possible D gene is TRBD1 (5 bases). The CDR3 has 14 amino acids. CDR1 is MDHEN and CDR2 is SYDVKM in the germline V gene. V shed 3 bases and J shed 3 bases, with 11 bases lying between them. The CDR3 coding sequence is TGTGCCAGCAGTTTGTTCTCAGGGTACACTGAAGCTTTCTTT. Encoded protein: CASSLFSGYTEAFF.

In DNA form, the CDR3 reads TGTGCCAGCAGCCAAACAACAGGGGGCCATCAGCCCCAGCATTTT. Protein: CASSQTTGGHQPQHF. This chain links TRBV3-1 (or the pseudogene TRBV3-2) with TRBJ1-5, with 9 bases lining up with TRBD1. CDR1 LGHDT and CDR2 YNNKEL come from the germline V gene (reference sequence). The CDR3 is 15 residues long. V was clipped by 2 bases and J by 5 bases; unmatched bases: 4.

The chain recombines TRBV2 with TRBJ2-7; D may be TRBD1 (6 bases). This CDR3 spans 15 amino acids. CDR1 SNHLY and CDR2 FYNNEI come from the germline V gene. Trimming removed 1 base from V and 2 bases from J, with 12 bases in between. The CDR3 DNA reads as TGTGCCAGCAGTGAAGAGACAGGAACAACCTACGAGCAGTACTTC. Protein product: CASSEETGTTYEQYF. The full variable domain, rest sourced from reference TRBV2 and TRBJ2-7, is EPEVTQTPSHQVTQMGQEVILRCVPISNHLYFYWYRQILGQKVEFLVSFYNNEISEKSEIFDDQFSVERPDGSNFTLKIRSTKLEDSAMYFCASSEETGTTYEQYFGPGTRLTVT.